This entry lists 19 T cell receptor beta chains sequenced from one sample in a study of T cells in women clearing cervical HPV infection. Data came from immunoSEQ multiplex PCR; TCRdb stores just in-frame clones and leaves some out. Reported are about 34,000 clones; the ten largest clones contain 1.4%. The sequenced sample consisted of blood buffy coat. All receptors derive from a woman between 18 and 70 years old with a cervical HPV16 infection that either progressed to CIN3+ or cleared (not recorded which).

About this clone: Read data end 3 residues before the CDR3 end; the end is taken from the germline J gene. The chain couples TRBV7-8 to TRBJ2-3; D call uncertain. Germline V gene sequence: CDR1 SGHVS, CDR2 FQNEAQ. This CDR3 comprises 15 residues. The ends were cut back, 1 base at V and 7 bases at J, with 15 bases in the middle. Incomplete CDR3 DNA: TGTGCCAGCAGCTTAGGTGGCTCGCTGGTGAATACG. Encoded protein: CASSLGGSLVNT. The full CDR3 sequence reads CASSLGGSLVNTQYF.

On this clone itself: With the read ending 3 residues before the CDR3 end, the germline J gene is used to fill in that end. The V and J genes are TRBV20-1 and TRBJ2-7, with 9 bases fitting TRBD1. Germline CDR1 reads DFQATT; CDR2 reads SNEGSKA (reference sequence). The CDR3 runs 14 residues. With 2 bases clipped from V and 5 bases from J, the junction kept 7 bases outside the gene matches. The sequenced CDR3 bases are TGCAGTGCTAGACCCACACAGGGGGCCCACGAG. It yields the protein CSARPTQGAHE. The full CDR3 reads CSARPTQGAHEQYF.

A note on this clone: A junction end diverges from the germline sequence, so it may reflect a read error. The read gets to within 3 residues of the CDR3 end, and the germline J gene fills in the rest. The chain combines TRBV18 with TRBJ1-6; maybe TRBD1 (5 bases). This CDR3 region has 15 residues. Germline assignment: CDR1 KGHSH and CDR2 LQKENI. The CDR3 here is CASSPQGQGNSPLHF. Incomplete CDR3 DNA: TGTGCCAGCTCCCCACAAGGGCAGGGCAATTCACCC.

Of note for this clone: Coverage ceases 3 residues before the CDR3 finishes, and the germline J gene fills in the end. The chain couples TRBV19 to TRBJ1-2, with 11 bases that match TRBD1. The CDR3 is made up of 18 amino acids. In germline, CDR1 is LNHDA, CDR2 SQIVND (reference sequence). The chain's CDR3 is CASKGQGASGRAGNTYTF. Incomplete CDR3 DNA: TGTGCCAGTAAAGGACAGGGGGCTAGCGGGAGGGCCGGGAATACC.

Concerning this clone itself: Sequencing ends 3 residues short of the CDR3 end; the germline J gene provides the rest. The J gene is TRBJ2-7, the V gene TRBV5-4; tentative D call: TRBD2 (6 bases). With 0 bases removed from V and 0 bases from J, the gap between germline ends came to 13 bases. Germline-derived CDR1 and CDR2 are SGHNT and YYREEE (reference sequence). The CDR3 loop spans 16 amino acids. The DNA read from the CDR3 is TGTGCCAGCAGCTTGGCCGGGGCGGGGCTCTCCTACGAG. Its protein is CASSLAGAGLSYE. The whole CDR3 sequence is CASSLAGAGLSYEQYF.

A word on this clone: Read sequence stops 3 residues before the CDR3 end, and the germline J gene provides the missing end. The rearrangement uses TRBV6-2 or TRBV6-3 and TRBJ2-2; perhaps TRBD2 as D (6 bases). CDR1 is MNHEY and CDR2 is SVGEGT in the germline V gene. The CDR3 runs 14 residues. Deletions cut 11 bases from V and 1 base from J, with 14 bases between. The chain's CDR3 is CACQRAGNTGELFF. The sequenced part of the CDR3 DNA is TGTGCCTGCCAAAGAGCGGGGAACACCGGGGAG.

On this clone: The CDR3 is cut off 3 residues early in the read; its end comes from the germline J gene. This sample also contains other DNA sequences that code for the same CDR3. The V gene is TRBV30, the J gene TRBJ1-3; weak D call: TRBD1 (5 bases). In germline, CDR1 is GTSNPN, CDR2 SVGIG (reference sequence). The CDR3 has 13 residues. V was pared by 2 bases and J by 7 bases, with 12 bases between. Here the CDR3 reads CAWSSTGVNTIYF. The covered CDR3 bases are TGTGCCTGGAGTTCCACAGGCGTCAACACC.

A note on this clone: The read is 3 residues too short to cover the CDR3 end, so that end is filled in from the germline J gene. The gene calls are TRBV18 and TRBJ2-1; 7 positions agree with TRBD1. Trimming took 0 bases from V and 9 from J; bases not matched to a gene: 11. Germline V CDR1 and CDR2: KGHSH, LQKENI. The CDR3 runs 16 residues. CDR3 protein: CASSPPVGGDVREQFF. CDR3 DNA (partial): TGTGCCAGCTCACCACCGGTAGGGGGCGATGTCCGTGAG.

As regards this clone: Coverage ceases 3 residues before the CDR3 finishes, and the germline J gene fills in the end. The rearrangement uses TRBV18 and TRBJ2-3; D is possibly TRBD1 (6 bases). CDR1 and CDR2 from the germline V gene are KGHSH and LQKENI. The CDR3 is 16 amino acids. V lost 3 bases to trimming and J lost 2 bases, with 15 bases between them. Incomplete CDR3 DNA: TGTGCCAGCTCACCGGCCCGGGACATCAACACAGATACG. Its translation is CASSPARDINTDT. From start to end, the CDR3 is CASSPARDINTDTQYF.

About this clone: Read sequence stops 3 residues before the CDR3 end, and the germline J gene provides the missing end. The V gene is TRBV11-2, the J gene TRBJ2-1, with D possibly TRBD1 on 6 matching bases. Germline V lookup: CDR1 SGHAT, CDR2 FQNNGV. Trimming took 2 bases from V and 7 from J, leaving 12 bases between them. This CDR3 has 14 amino acids. CDR3 sequence: CASSLNRVANEQFF. The part of the CDR3 DNA that was read is TGTGCCAGCAGCTTAAACAGGGTTGCGAATGAG.

CDR3 sequence: CASSVSGSGANVLFF. Incomplete CDR3 DNA: TGTGCCAGCAGTGTTTCCGGGTCTGGGGCCAACGTA. The genes are TRBV6-1 and TRBJ1-4, with D maybe TRBD1 (5 bases). The read gets to within 3 residues of the CDR3 end, and the germline J gene fills in the rest. In germline, CDR1 is MNHNS, CDR2 SASEGT. This CDR3 region has 15 residues.

In regard to this clone: The read comes to an end 3 residues before the CDR3 does, leaving the germline J gene to fill in the end. The genes are TRBV7-2 and TRBJ2-5; D is ambiguous. Trimming pared 4 bases from V and 5 bases from J, leaving 11 bases between. CDR1 is SGHTA, CDR2 FQGNSA, per germline. The CDR3 loop spans 13 amino acids. The covered CDR3 bases are TGTGCCAGCAGCTCCTCCTATTGGGAGACC. It specifies CASSSSYWET. The whole CDR3 sequence reads CASSSSYWETQYF.

As for this clone: The sequenced fragment ends 3 residues before the CDR3 boundary, so the rest is inferred from the germline J gene. The same CDR3 arises from other DNA sequences in this sample as well. The chain is built from TRBV2 and TRBJ2-5; 8 nucleotides align to TRBD1. The CDR3 is made up of 17 amino acids. In germline, CDR1 is SNHLY, CDR2 FYNNEI. J lost 5 bases, V lost 7 bases, and 18 bases had no gene match. The CDR3: CASNVDRGSGVKETQYF. The CDR3 DNA, read in part, is TGTGCCAGCAATGTAGACAGGGGAAGCGGTGTTAAGGAGACC.

Points on this clone: The read ends 3 residues shy of where the CDR3 ends; the end is completed using the germline J gene. The chain employs TRBV7-3 and TRBJ2-5; tentatively, D is TRBD2 (6 bases). Germline values: CDR1 SGHTA, CDR2 FQGTGA. V lost 2 bases, J lost 3 bases, and 7 bases lay in between. CDR3 size: 13 residues. The part of the CDR3 DNA that was read is TGTGCCAGCAGCTTAGGCGGGAAAGAGACC. This gives the protein CASSLGGKET. The entire CDR3 protein is CASSLGGKETQYF.

A note on this clone: The read terminates 3 residues before the CDR3 end, so the remaining end is supplied by the germline J gene. The chain couples TRBV19 to TRBJ1-4; TRBD1 matches 8 bases. The germline V gene has CDR1 LNHDA and CDR2 SQIVND (reference sequence). The CDR3 totals 14 residues. V dropped 3 bases and J dropped 6; count of bases not matched to a gene: 3. The CDR3 here is CASSIGQGDEKLFF. The sequenced CDR3 bases are TGTGCCAGTAGTATCGGACAGGGCGATGAAAAA.

For this clone: The CDR3 goes on 3 residues after the read ends, and that part is filled in from the germline J gene. This rearrangement joins TRBV11-1 to TRBJ2-7; weak D call: TRBD2 (6 bases). CDR1 is SGHAT and CDR2 is FQDESV in the germline V gene (reference sequence). This CDR3 is 15 amino acids long. Trimming stripped 5 bases from V and 0 bases from J, with 14 bases between. The CDR3: CASSRNLAASYEQYF. CDR3 bases read: TGTGCCAGCAGCCGTAATTTAGCGGCCTCCTACGAG.

Notes on this clone: The read halts 3 residues ahead of the CDR3 end, with the missing end drawn from the germline J gene. The gene calls are TRBV19 and TRBJ1-4, with 7 bases identical to TRBD1. CDR1 and CDR2 (germline): LNHDA, SQIVND (reference sequence). The CDR3 contains 15 residues. The CDR3 protein is CASSIAGTVNSPLFF. CDR3 bases read: TGTGCCAGTAGTATCGCCGGGACAGTTAATTCACCA.

With respect to this clone: One end of the junction is discordant with germline, which a read error may explain. The read terminates 3 residues before the CDR3 end, so the remaining end is supplied by the germline J gene. This sequence joins TRBV7-6 and TRBJ1-6, with 9 bases fitting TRBD1. CDR1 and CDR2 from the germline V gene are SGHVS and FNYEAQ. The CDR3 is 15 residues long. The CDR3 DNA, read in part, is TGTGTCAGCAGCTTAGGGGGACAGGGCGGGTCACCC. Amino acid sequence: CVSSLGGQGGSP. The complete CDR3 sequence is CVSSLGGQGGSPLHF.

With respect to this clone: Sequencing ends 3 residues short of the CDR3 end; the germline J gene provides the rest. The genes are TRBV7-3 and TRBJ2-3; 10 positions match TRBD2. The length of the CDR3 is 16 residues. J lost 4 bases, V lost 5 bases, and 9 bases had no gene match. The germline V gene has CDR1 SGHTA and CDR2 FQGTGA. CDR3 in amino acids: CASSLIAGGEADTQYF. The CDR3 DNA, read in part, is TGTGCCAGCAGCCTAATAGCGGGAGGAGAAGCAGATACG. Full variable domain (remainder filled in from reference TRBV7-3 and TRBJ2-3): GAGVSQTPSNKVTEKGKYVELRCDPISGHTALYWYRQSLGQGPEFLIYFQGTGAADDSGLPNDRFFAVRPEGSVSTLKIQRTERGDSAVYLCASSLIAGGEADTQYFGPGTRLTVL.